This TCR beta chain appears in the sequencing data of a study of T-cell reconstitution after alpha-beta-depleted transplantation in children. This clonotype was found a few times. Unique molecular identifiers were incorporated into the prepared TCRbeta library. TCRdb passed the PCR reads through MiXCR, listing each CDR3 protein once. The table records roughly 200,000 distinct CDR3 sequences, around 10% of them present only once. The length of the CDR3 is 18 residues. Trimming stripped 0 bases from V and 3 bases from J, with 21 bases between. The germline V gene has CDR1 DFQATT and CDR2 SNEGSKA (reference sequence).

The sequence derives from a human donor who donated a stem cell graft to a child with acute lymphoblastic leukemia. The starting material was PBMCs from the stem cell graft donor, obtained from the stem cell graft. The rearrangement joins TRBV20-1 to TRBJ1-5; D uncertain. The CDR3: CSARDLGAANSPNQPQHF. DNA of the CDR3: TGCAGTGCTAGAGATCTGGGTGCGGCAAACTCCCCCAATCAGCCCCAGCATTTT.